One sample yielded the 30 T cell receptor beta chains listed below, sequenced in a study of siplizumab effects on memory and regulatory T cells. Repertoires were generated with immunoSEQ multiplex PCR, while TCRdb's copy carries only in-frame clones and drops some. The data show some 100,000 clones, with approximately 91% seen just once and about 11% held by the top ten. Sequencing input: non-Treg CD4+ T cells sorted from blood. These TCRs come from a human donor in good health.

The V call is TRBV28, the J call TRBJ2-5, with D perhaps TRBD1 (6 bases). Between the trimmed V and J ends, which lost 5 bases and 1 base, there was a span of 14 bases. CDR1 is MDHEN and CDR2 is SYDVKM in the germline V gene. This CDR3 has 15 residues. CDR3 region: CASSQPGASQETQYF. CDR3 in DNA: TGTGCCAGCAGTCAACCAGGGGCTAGCCAAGAGACCCAGTACTTC.

V is TRBV19 and J is TRBJ1-5; D is possibly TRBD1 (5 bases). The CDR3 contains 15 residues. Germline V lookup: CDR1 LNHDA, CDR2 SQIVND (reference sequence). Between the trimmed V and J ends, which lost 6 bases and 10 bases, there was a span of 22 bases. The CDR3 protein is CASSHGGVQGAPQHF. The CDR3 bases are TGTGCCAGTAGCCATGGGGGAGTCCAAGGAGCACCCCAGCATTTT.

The rearrangement links TRBV28 to TRBJ2-7; 9 nucleotides match TRBD2. This CDR3 contains 13 residues. Germline trimming cut 11 bases from V and 3 bases from J; bases unmatched to any gene: 8. Germline V gene data show CDR1 as MDHEN and CDR2 as SYDVKM. CDR3 amino acids: CAAGRGRGYEQYF. The CDR3 bases are TGTGCCGCTGGCCGCGGGAGGGGCTACGAGCAGTACTTC.

The table lists this clone with a count of one. The V and J genes are TRBV9 and TRBJ1-2, with D possibly TRBD1 on 5 matching bases. The germline V gene encodes CDR1 SGDLS and CDR2 YYNGEE. This CDR3 has 15 residues. With 0 bases removed from V and 3 bases from J, the gap between germline ends came to 12 bases. For the CDR3, the DNA is TGTGCCAGCAGCGTAGAACCAGGGACTTACTATGGCTACACCTTC. It codes for CASSVEPGTYYGYTF.

The chain is built from TRBV15 and TRBJ1-4; TRBD1 might be the D (5 bases). V was pared by 3 bases and J by 1 base, with 12 bases between. Germline loops: CDR1 LNHNV, CDR2 YYDKDF (reference sequence). This CDR3 is built from 16 residues. CDR3 loop: CATSRARGLTNEKLFF. As DNA, the CDR3 is TGTGCCACCAGCAGGGCCCGGGGGTTAACTAATGAAAAACTGTTTTTT.

This clone showed up just once. The V call is TRBV19, the J call TRBJ2-1, with 7 positions matching TRBD2. V dropped 0 bases and J dropped 6; count of bases not matched to a gene: 5. CDR1 LNHDA and CDR2 SQIVND come from the germline V gene (reference sequence). The CDR3 totals 15 residues. In nucleotides, the CDR3 is TGTGCCAGTAGTATAGAGGGAGGGAGTGGCAATGAGCAGTTCTTC. Encoded protein: CASSIEGGSGNEQFF. The full variable domain, completed using reference TRBV19 and TRBJ2-1, is DGGITQSPKYLFRKEGQNVTLSCEQNLNHDAMYWYRQDPGQGLRLIYYSQIVNDFQKGDIAEGYSVSREKKESFPLTVTSAQKNPTAFYLCASSIEGGSGNEQFFGPGTRLTVL.

J is TRBJ1-4 and V is TRBV6-1; TRBD1 might be the D (5 bases). The CDR3 consists of 11 residues. Germline V gene sequence: CDR1 MNHNS, CDR2 SASEGT. With 10 bases removed from V and 7 bases from J, the gap between germline ends came to 10 bases. DNA for the CDR3: TGTGCCATATGGGGGGTTGAAAAACTGTTTTTT. Protein: CAIWGVEKLFF.

This rearrangement joins TRBV14 to TRBJ2-1, with a weak D call TRBD2 (6 bases). V gave up 1 base and J gave up 9 bases, with 22 bases separating them. Germline V gene lookup returns CDR1 SGHDN and CDR2 FVKESK. The CDR3 consists of 17 residues. The CDR3 here is CASSQVERERRRVEQFF. CDR3 nucleotides: TGTGCCAGCAGCCAAGTAGAACGGGAGCGGCGCAGGGTTGAGCAGTTCTTC.

The chain is built from TRBV19 and TRBJ1-1; 7 bases are a match to TRBD1. The germline CDR1 and CDR2 sequences are LNHDA and SQIVND (reference sequence). The J segment lost 1 base and the V segment lost 5 bases, leaving 7 bases of the junction unmatched. The CDR3 is 15 residues long. The DNA of the CDR3 is TGTGCCAGTAGTGCTGACAGGGTCGGGAACACTGAAGCTTTCTTT. It encodes CASSADRVGNTEAFF.

This clone has only one observation. V usage is TRBV2 and J usage is TRBJ1-5; no definite D call. The V gene lost 2 bases and the J gene lost 9 bases, with 29 bases spanning the gap. This CDR3 is built from 19 residues. Germline values: CDR1 SNHLY, CDR2 FYNNEI. DNA for the CDR3: TGTGCCAGCAGTGAATCTCTCTCTAAGCCAGGCGGATTTAGGAGGCCCCAGCATTTT. Its translation is CASSESLSKPGGFRRPQHF.

The genes are TRBV10-3 and TRBJ2-5; possibly TRBD1 for D (6 bases). Trimming left V 0 bases short and J 4 bases short, with 12 bases between. Germline V gene lookup returns CDR1 ENHRY and CDR2 SYGVKD. The CDR3 totals 15 residues. The CDR3 is CAISESRGIAETQYF. Here the CDR3 DNA reads TGTGCCATCAGTGAGTCGAGGGGGATTGCAGAGACCCAGTACTTC.

The chain combines TRBV9 with TRBJ1-5; unclear D gene. Germline V gene lookup returns CDR1 SGDLS and CDR2 YYNGEE. The length of the CDR3 is 13 residues. The V end lost 1 base, the J end lost 3 bases, and 5 bases lay between the germline ends. The CDR3 sequence is CASSVTANQPQHF. For the CDR3, the DNA is TGTGCCAGCAGCGTAACAGCCAATCAGCCCCAGCATTTT.

The chain has TRBV28 and TRBJ2-2; D uncertain. The CDR3 loop spans 15 amino acids. The V gene lost 2 bases and the J gene lost 4 bases, with 11 bases spanning the gap. From germline, CDR1 is MDHEN and CDR2 SYDVKM. The CDR3 sequence is CASSLVWATTGELFF. CDR3 coding DNA: TGTGCCAGCAGTTTAGTATGGGCTACCACCGGGGAGCTGTTTTTT.

This clone was found once. The chain joins TRBV28 to TRBJ2-1; D unclear. The V end was cut by 0 bases, the J end by 3 bases, with 9 bases between. The CDR3 extends over 15 amino acids. Per germline, CDR1 MDHEN and CDR2 SYDVKM. The CDR3 protein is CASSLWGQVYNEQFF. CDR3 nucleotide sequence: TGTGCCAGCAGTTTATGGGGTCAAGTCTACAATGAGCAGTTCTTC.

The chain employs TRBV2 and TRBJ2-3; D might be TRBD1 or TRBD2, each matching 5 bases. V lost 4 bases and J 3 bases, leaving 14 bases between the germline ends. Germline lookup yields CDR1 SNHLY and CDR2 FYNNEI. The CDR3 sequence is 15 residues long. CDR3: CASSVDRGPTDTQYF. The CDR3, as DNA: TGTGCCAGCAGTGTCGATCGGGGACCAACAGATACGCAGTATTTT. Full variable domain (outside the CDR3, taken from reference TRBV2 and TRBJ2-3): EPEVTQTPSHQVTQMGQEVILRCVPISNHLYFYWYRQILGQKVEFLVSFYNNEISEKSEIFDDQFSVERPDGSNFTLKIRSTKLEDSAMYFCASSVDRGPTDTQYFGPGTRLTVL.

V is TRBV27 and J is TRBJ1-1, with D unclear. Trimming took 6 bases from V and 1 from J, leaving 9 bases between them. In germline, CDR1 is MNHEY, CDR2 SMNVEV (reference sequence). This CDR3 spans 13 amino acids. CDR3 protein: CASSLYENTEAFF. The CDR3 coding sequence is TGTGCCAGCAGCCTATATGAGAACACTGAAGCTTTCTTT.

The chain links TRBV6-1 to TRBJ2-3; TRBD2 aligns across 10 bases. The germline gives CDR1 MNHNS, CDR2 SASEGT. The CDR3 runs to 14 residues. Unmatched junction bases numbered 3, after V lost 6 bases and J lost 3 bases. CDR3 nucleotides: TGTGCCAGCAGGCCGGGACTAGCGACAGATACGCAGTATTTT. Its protein product is CASRPGLATDTQYF.

CDR3 sequence: CASSPGTAGNTIYF. The CDR3 DNA reads as TGCGCCAGCAGCCCGGGGACGGCTGGAAACACCATATATTTT. This rearrangement joins TRBV5-1 to TRBJ1-3; weak D call: TRBD1 (5 bases). The CDR3 extends over 14 amino acids. In germline, CDR1 is SGHRS, CDR2 YFSETQ. The germline V and J ends were trimmed by 4 bases and 2 bases, with 10 bases remaining between them.

This chain's CDR3 is CASSLGTGGTEAFF. The CDR3 region has the DNA TGTGCCAGCAGTTTAGGAACAGGGGGCACTGAAGCTTTCTTT. The chain joins TRBV27 to TRBJ1-1; 8 positions match TRBD1. J was trimmed by 4 bases and V by 2 bases; bases with no gene match: 3. CDR3 length equals 14 residues. Germline CDR1 reads MNHEY; CDR2 reads SMNVEV (reference sequence).

The chain combines TRBV7-6 with TRBJ2-5; 7 nucleotides agree with TRBD2. Germline V lookup: CDR1 SGHVS, CDR2 FNYEAQ. The J segment lost 4 bases and the V segment lost 5 bases, leaving 19 bases of the junction unmatched. The CDR3 loop spans 18 amino acids. As DNA, the CDR3 is TGTGCCAGCAGCACCCTTAGGCCCCAAGGGCCGGGAGGAGAGACCCAGTACTTC. Protein: CASSTLRPQGPGGETQYF.

This chain joins TRBV19 and TRBJ2-5, with a possible D match to TRBD1 (5 bases). The germline gives CDR1 LNHDA, CDR2 SQIVND (reference sequence). V was shortened by 1 base and J by 2 bases, with 8 bases between the two germline ends. The CDR3 is 14 amino acids. CDR3 coding DNA: TGTGCCAGTAGTATAGTGGCAGGGCAAGAGACCCAGTACTTC. This translates into CASSIVAGQETQYF.

The chain recombines TRBV2 with TRBJ2-2; 12 bases align to TRBD2. The CDR3 has 18 residues. In germline, CDR1 is SNHLY, CDR2 FYNNEI. The junction had 15 bases not matched to a gene; V was cut back by 5 bases and J by 8 bases. The chain's CDR3 is CASSSLPTSGSILGELFF. DNA for the CDR3: TGTGCCAGCAGTTCACTACCGACTAGCGGGAGTATATTGGGGGAGCTGTTTTTT.

The chain employs TRBV5-6 and TRBJ2-7, with 10 bases lining up with TRBD2. The CDR3 loop spans 17 amino acids. Per germline, CDR1 SGHDT and CDR2 YYEEEE. The ends lost 4 bases at V and 3 bases at J; junction bases unmatched: 13. In DNA, the CDR3 is TGTGCCAGCAGCGAACCGGGACTAGCGACTTCGGGCTACGAGCAGTACTTC. It translates to CASSEPGLATSGYEQYF. The full variable domain, completed using reference TRBV5-6 and TRBJ2-7, is DAGVTQSPTHLIKTRGQQVTLRCSPKSGHDTVSWYQQALGQGPQFIFQYYEEEERQRGNFPDRFSGHQFPNYSSELNVNALLLGDSALYLCASSEPGLATSGYEQYFGPGTRLTVT.

The chain carries TRBV10-2 and TRBJ2-7; D may be TRBD1 or TRBD2 (5 bases each). V was pared by 7 bases and J by 0 bases, with 16 bases between. Germline CDR1 is WSHSY and CDR2 is SAAADI. The CDR3 sequence is 15 residues long. CDR3 sequence: CASKIPGRSSYEQYF. The CDR3 DNA reads as TGCGCCAGCAAAATTCCGGGACGCAGCTCCTACGAGCAGTACTTC.

The chain couples TRBV5-6 to TRBJ2-7, with D maybe TRBD2 (5 bases). The length of the CDR3 is 14 residues. Germline CDR1 and CDR2: SGHDT and YYEEEE. Trimming removed 4 bases at V and 2 bases at J, with 13 bases between. Here the CDR3 reads CASSRNDGTYEQYF. CDR3 nucleotides: TGTGCCAGCAGCCGTAATGACGGGACCTACGAGCAGTACTTC.

Of note for this clone: The sample holds other DNA sequences that translate to the same CDR3. V usage is TRBV9 and J usage is TRBJ1-2; 7 bases align to TRBD1. Germline values: CDR1 SGDLS, CDR2 YYNGEE. After removal of 4 bases from V and 6 bases from J, the junction contained 18 bases not matched to a gene. This CDR3 has 17 residues. CDR3 sequence (DNA): TGTGCCAGCAGCCCACGACAGGGACAGACGGTAGGAGATGGCTACACCTTC. It codes for CASSPRQGQTVGDGYTF.

The chain recombines TRBV6-5 with TRBJ2-4; D is undetermined. This CDR3 contains 11 residues. In germline, CDR1 is MNHEY, CDR2 SVGAGI. V lost 6 bases and J lost 7, with 7 bases in between. The CDR3 sequence is CASRAGNIQYF. In DNA form, the CDR3 reads TGTGCCAGCAGGGCCGGGAACATTCAGTACTTC.

This sequence joins TRBV21-1 and TRBJ1-1. TRBV21-1 has pseudogene status. The CDR3 spans 11 residues. The CDR3: CASSRDEWYDF. The CDR3 coding sequence is TGTGCCAGCAGCCGTGATGAATGGTACGACTTT.

V usage is TRBV14 and J usage is TRBJ2-4; the D gene is possibly TRBD2 (6 bases). The CDR3 spans 12 residues. Germline V gene sequence: CDR1 SGHDN, CDR2 FVKESK. The germline V and J ends were trimmed by 4 bases and 10 bases, with 11 bases remaining between them. CDR3 region: CASSRVGRIQYF. Here the CDR3 DNA reads TGTGCCAGCAGCCGCGTCGGGAGAATTCAGTACTTC.

This sequence joins TRBV19 and TRBJ2-7, with D perhaps TRBD1 or TRBD2 (5 bases each). Trimming removed 2 bases at V and 7 bases at J, with 18 bases between. The CDR3 runs to 15 residues. Germline V lookup: CDR1 LNHDA, CDR2 SQIVND (reference sequence). CDR3 DNA: TGTGCCAGTAGTATAACCGGGGCCATCGATCGGGAGCAGTACTTC. Its protein product is CASSITGAIDREQYF.